The clone carrying this T cell receptor beta chain has just a few counts. Its target is not known. Cultured CD4+ T cell DNA underwent sequencing with the Oncomine TCR Beta short-read assay. From cultured CD4+ T cells, genomic DNA was extracted. From the PCR reads, TCRdb called clonotypes with MiXCR, one entry per CDR3 protein. The sample contains roughly 14,000 distinct CDR3 sequences, more than 40% of which appear only once. The CDR3 consists of 14 residues. Between the trimmed V and J ends, which lost 0 bases and 7 bases, there was a span of 7 bases. Germline V gene data show CDR1 as SGHAT and CDR2 as FQNNGV. Treatment of the sample: roughly 10-day PBMC culture with coronavirus spike peptide pools or control peptides (ViraFEST assay). Each well received approximately 1.8 million PBMCs, cultured with roughly 9.6 IU/ml IL-2 and roughly 9 ug/ml peptide pools. The data originate from a study of vaccination and CD4 T cells after COVID-19. Across the whole study: Two doses of either BNT162b2 or mRNA-1273 vaccine were given to participants.

This receptor was identified in a human donor who had recovered from COVID-19. The rearrangement joins TRBV11-2 to TRBJ1-6, with D hard to call. Sequencing was done on a sample of CD4+ T cells from blood, cultured in vitro. The CDR3 loop is CASSLDGSNSPLHF. The CDR3 DNA is TGTGCCAGCAGCTTAGATGGTTCGAATTCACCCCTCCACTTT. The entire variable domain, with the rest obtained from reference TRBV11-2 and TRBJ1-6, is as follows: EAGVAQSPRYKIIEKRQSVAFWCNPISGHATLYWYQQILGQGPKLLIQFQNNGVVDDSQLPKDRFSAERLKGVDSTLKIQPAKLEDSAVYLCASSLDGSNSPLHFGNGTRLTVT.